The sequence of this T cell receptor beta chain was determined in a study of blood T cell repertoires in COVID-19. In the study overall: The analysed material was cDNA or gDNA that came from T cells, B-cell-depleted T cells, or PBMCs.

This CDR3 is 15 amino acids long. Germline V gene lookup returns CDR1 SGHRS and CDR2 YFSETQ. The ends were cut back, 2 bases at V and 1 base at J, with 12 bases in the middle. As handled by the study authors: Counts of nucleated cells, estimated from reference gene primer amplification, were obtained. Clones were read by immunoSEQ multiplex PCR, and TCRdb kept only the in-frame ones, dropping some. V and J calls and clone size are given by that table; D and trimming were obtained from the DNA. The sample lists approximately 80,000 clones, over 70% occurring once. The sample taken for sequencing was peripheral blood. This clonotype was sampled from a human donor in a cohort sampled during active COVID-19. The chain recombines TRBV5-1 with TRBJ2-5, with TRBD1 as a possible D gene (6 bases). CDR3 sequence: CASSFKGDTQETQYF. For the CDR3, the DNA is TGCGCCAGCAGCTTTAAAGGGGACACCCAAGAGACCCAGTACTTC.